The 22 T cell receptor beta chains reported below all come from one sample, sequenced in a study of Ad26.COV2.S vaccination and SARS-CoV-2 variants. Documented treatment: around 19 received Ad26.COV2.S at low or high dose, single or two shots; 5 received placebo; per-sample allocation not given. The study sampled participants on day 63 after the first vaccine or placebo injection. TCRdb's table, derived via immunoSEQ multiplex PCR, lists solely in-frame clones and lacks some. Of some 340,000 clones listed, 86% are singletons. The specimen was peripheral blood, collected in a trial of Ad26.COV2.S vaccine versus placebo. The receptor source for this set is a person between 18 and 59 years old who received the Ad26.COV2.S COVID-19 vaccine or a placebo.

The chain is built from TRBV3-1 (or the pseudogene TRBV3-2) and TRBJ2-5; 15 positions match TRBD2. The CDR3 is 15 amino acids. Germline V gene data show CDR1 as LGHDT and CDR2 as YNNKEL (reference sequence). The V gene end was trimmed by 4 bases and the J gene end by 6 bases; junction bases not matched to a gene: 3. CDR3 bases: TGTGCCAGCAGCCTGGGACTAGCGGGGGGCCAGACCCAGTACTTC. The encoded protein is CASSLGLAGGQTQYF.

This clone was detected ten times or more. The rearrangement joins TRBV6-5 to TRBJ2-3; 8 bases line up with TRBD1. CDR1 is MNHEY, CDR2 SVGAGI, per germline. The junction had 3 bases not matched to a gene; V was cut back by 6 bases and J by 1 base. The CDR3 loop spans 14 amino acids. The CDR3 loop is CASSLQGGTDTQYF. The CDR3 bases are TGTGCCAGCAGCCTACAGGGGGGCACAGATACGCAGTATTTT.

This rearrangement joins TRBV5-6 to TRBJ1-5; D unresolved. CDR1 is SGHDT, CDR2 YYEEEE, per germline. This CDR3 contains 16 residues. Trimming took off 3 bases at V and 2 bases at J, with 15 bases between the two ends. This CDR3 is CASSSSFGTGNQPQHF. The DNA of the CDR3 is TGTGCCAGCAGCTCAAGCTTTGGTACAGGCAATCAGCCCCAGCATTTT.

The V and J genes are TRBV7-2 and TRBJ1-2; 7 positions match TRBD1. The CDR3 has 13 residues. The V segment lost 5 bases and the J segment 3 bases; nucleotides outside the gene matches: 3. Germline CDR1 SGHTA, CDR2 FQGNSA. The CDR3 DNA reads as TGTGCCAGCAGCCCGCAGGGGGACTATGGCTACACCTTC. Its translation: CASSPQGDYGYTF.

The V and J genes are TRBV18 and TRBJ1-4, with 8 bases that match TRBD1. V shed 3 bases and J 4 bases; nucleotides not matched to a gene: 1. Germline V gene data show CDR1 as KGHSH and CDR2 as LQKENI. The CDR3 spans 14 residues. CDR3 sequence: CASSPDRVNEKLFF. The CDR3 nucleotides are TGTGCCAGCTCACCGGACAGGGTTAATGAAAAACTGTTTTTT.

This rearrangement joins TRBV7-8 to TRBJ1-1, with 7 nucleotides matching TRBD1. The CDR3 spans 17 residues. Looked up from germline, CDR1 is SGHVS and CDR2 is FQNEAQ. With V trimmed by 0 bases and J by 1 base, 8 bases remained unmatched. The CDR3, as DNA: TGTGCCAGCAGCTTAGCGCAGGGGGAGACACCGAACACTGAAGCTTTCTTT. Translation: CASSLAQGETPNTEAFF.

Here the CDR3 reads CSVAGAQGLQVGNTIYF. In nucleotides, the CDR3 is TGCAGCGTTGCAGGTGCACAGGGGCTACAGGTCGGAAACACCATATATTTT. V and J are TRBV29-1 and TRBJ1-3; 7 bases align to TRBD1. This CDR3 is built from 17 residues. The germline V gene has CDR1 SQVTM and CDR2 ANQGSEA. V shed 4 bases and J 4 bases; nucleotides not matched to a gene: 16. Filled out from reference TRBV29-1 and TRBJ1-3, the complete variable domain reads SAVISQKPSRDICQRGTSLTIQCQVDSQVTMMFWYRQQPGQSLTLIATANQGSEATYESGFVIDKFPISRPNLTFSTLTVSNMSPEDSSIYLCSVAGAQGLQVGNTIYFGEGSWLTVV.

V usage is TRBV9 and J usage is TRBJ2-1; possible D gene TRBD2, 6 bases. Trimming removed 0 bases at V and 8 bases at J, with 15 bases between. Germline V lookup: CDR1 SGDLS, CDR2 YYNGEE. This CDR3 is 15 amino acids long. The CDR3: CASSVGDSIYHEQFF. The DNA of the CDR3 is TGTGCCAGCAGCGTAGGGGACTCAATATACCATGAGCAGTTCTTC.

Comment on this clone: Additional DNA sequences in this sample encode the identical CDR3. The CDR3 nucleotides are TGTGCCAGCAGCCAAGCCGGGACAGGGGTGTACGAGCAGTACTTC. The encoded protein is CASSQAGTGVYEQYF. The rearrangement links TRBV3-1 (or the pseudogene TRBV3-2) to TRBJ2-7, with 10 bases fitting TRBD1. Germline values: CDR1 LGHDT, CDR2 YNNKEL (reference sequence). The trim removed 1 base at V and 4 bases at J, leaving 4 bases unmatched. CDR3 size: 15 residues.

J is TRBJ2-7 and V is TRBV2, with 8 bases fitting TRBD1. The V and J ends lost 5 bases and 6 bases, in that order; junction bases with no gene match: 12. Germline CDR1 reads SNHLY; CDR2 reads FYNNEI. The CDR3 consists of 15 residues. CDR3 sequence: CASSSDRGKFAEQYF. The CDR3 DNA follows: TGTGCCAGCAGTTCCGACAGGGGAAAATTTGCCGAGCAGTACTTC. Full variable domain (remainder filled in from reference TRBV2 and TRBJ2-7): EPEVTQTPSHQVTQMGQEVILRCVPISNHLYFYWYRQILGQKVEFLVSFYNNEISEKSEIFDDQFSVERPDGSNFTLKIRSTKLEDSAMYFCASSSDRGKFAEQYFGPGTRLTVT.

This clone was seen a single time. The chain joins TRBV19 to TRBJ1-4; 10 positions agree with TRBD1. CDR1 and CDR2 from the germline V gene are LNHDA and SQIVND (reference sequence). Trimming cost V 6 bases and J 2 bases; bases outside gene matches: 18. CDR3 length equals 20 residues. DNA for the CDR3: TGTGCCAGTAGCACACCCAACCCCTCGACAGGGGGCTCGACTAATGAAAAACTGTTTTTT. Translated, it gives CASSTPNPSTGGSTNEKLFF.

This chain connects TRBV4-1 to TRBJ2-1; D remains ambiguous. V was trimmed by 4 bases and J by 4 bases, leaving 11 bases between them. The CDR3 runs to 14 residues. The germline gives CDR1 MGHRA, CDR2 YSYEKL. The chain's CDR3 is CASSPGDSYNEQFF. The CDR3 DNA is TGCGCCAGCAGCCCTGGAGACTCTTACAATGAGCAGTTCTTC.

This chain uses TRBV18 with TRBJ1-6; the D is unclear. The CDR3 has 15 residues. CDR1 is KGHSH, CDR2 LQKENI, per germline. Trimming removed 2 bases at V and 0 bases at J, with 5 bases between. The CDR3 here is CASSPASSYNSPLHF. In DNA, the CDR3 is TGTGCCAGCTCACCAGCAAGCTCCTATAATTCACCCCTCCACTTT.

The chain recombines TRBV11-2 with TRBJ1-1, with TRBD1 identical over 8 bases. This CDR3 has 15 amino acids. CDR1 and CDR2 from the germline V gene are SGHAT and FQNNGV. After removal of 8 bases from V and 0 bases from J, the junction contained 8 bases not matched to a gene. The CDR3 spells CASCRQGTMNTEAFF. DNA for the CDR3: TGTGCCAGCTGCCGACAGGGGACGATGAACACTGAAGCTTTCTTT.

V gene TRBV27 combines with J gene TRBJ2-7; D is possibly TRBD1 or TRBD2 (5 bases each). The CDR3 length is 14 residues. Germline CDR1 reads MNHEY; CDR2 reads SMNVEV (reference sequence). V was trimmed by 2 bases and J by 2 bases, leaving 10 bases between them. CDR3 loop: CASSLKGRTYEQYF. The CDR3 nucleotides are TGTGCCAGCAGTTTAAAGGGACGGACCTACGAGCAGTACTTC.

This rearrangement joins TRBV29-1 to TRBJ2-6; D possibly corresponds to TRBD1 (5 bases). With 5 bases removed from V and 0 bases from J, the gap between germline ends came to 17 bases. The V gene's germline CDR1 is SQVTM and CDR2 ANQGSEA. This CDR3 has 17 residues. DNA for the CDR3: TGCAGCGTTCAGGGCAGGGAAATCCCCTCTGGGGCCAACGTCCTGACTTTC. It translates to CSVQGREIPSGANVLTF.

The chain combines TRBV2 with TRBJ2-2; D gene unclear. The ends were cut back, 8 bases at V and 4 bases at J, with 8 bases in the middle. CDR3 length equals 12 residues. Germline V gives CDR1 SNHLY, CDR2 FYNNEI. Written as DNA, the CDR3 is TGTGCCAGCCTCCCGGGCACCGGGGAGCTGTTTTTT. Encoded protein: CASLPGTGELFF.

The chain joins TRBV7-9 to TRBJ2-7; D unclear. The CDR3 covers 14 residues. The V end lost 1 base, the J end lost 3 bases, and 10 bases lay between the germline ends. In germline, CDR1 is SEHNR, CDR2 FQNEAQ (reference sequence). The CDR3 is CASSLGKLGYEQYF. The CDR3, as DNA: TGTGCCAGCAGCTTAGGAAAGCTTGGCTACGAGCAGTACTTC.

The CDR3 nucleotides are TGTGCCAGCAGTTATTCAGTGAACACTGAAGCTTTCTTT. Translating it yields CASSYSVNTEAFF. This chain connects TRBV6-5 to TRBJ1-1; D ambiguous. V gave up 3 bases and J gave up 0 bases, with 5 bases separating them. Germline values: CDR1 MNHEY, CDR2 SVGAGI. This CDR3 has 13 residues.

This chain uses TRBV9 with TRBJ2-2; 9 positions match TRBD2. J lost 4 bases, V lost 4 bases, and 8 bases had no gene match. Germline CDR1 reads SGDLS; CDR2 reads YYNGEE. The CDR3 loop spans 16 amino acids. The CDR3 DNA reads TGTGCCAGCAGCTCGGGTAGCGGGGGTCCCACCGGGGAGCTGTTTTTT. Its translation: CASSSGSGGPTGELFF.

V gene TRBV30 combines with J gene TRBJ1-1; no definite D call. The germline V gene has CDR1 GTSNPN and CDR2 SVGIG (reference sequence). The CDR3 sequence is 12 residues long. V lost 5 bases and J 7 bases, leaving 14 bases between the germline ends. The CDR3 sequence is CAWGSPRYEAFF. The CDR3 nucleotides read TGTGCCTGGGGGTCCCCCCGATATGAAGCTTTCTTT.

DNA for the CDR3: TGTGCCAGCAGCCCGGGACTAGCGGGGGGGCCTGTCGGGGAGCTGTTTTTT. Translating gives CASSPGLAGGPVGELFF. The genes are TRBV3-1 (or the pseudogene TRBV3-2) and TRBJ2-2; 16 bases are a match to TRBD2. Germline values: CDR1 LGHDT, CDR2 YNNKEL (reference sequence). The CDR3 is 17 residues long. After removal of 4 bases from V and 7 bases from J, the junction contained 6 bases not matched to a gene.